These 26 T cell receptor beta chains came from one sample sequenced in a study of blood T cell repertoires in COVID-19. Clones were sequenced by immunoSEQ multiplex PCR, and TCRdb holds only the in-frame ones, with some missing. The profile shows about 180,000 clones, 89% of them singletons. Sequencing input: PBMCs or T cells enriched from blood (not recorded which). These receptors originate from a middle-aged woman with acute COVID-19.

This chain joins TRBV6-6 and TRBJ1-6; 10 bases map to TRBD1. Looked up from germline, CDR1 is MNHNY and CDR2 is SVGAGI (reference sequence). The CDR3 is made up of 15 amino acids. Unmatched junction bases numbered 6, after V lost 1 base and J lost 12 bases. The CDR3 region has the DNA TGTGCCAGCAGTTACTTCGGGACAGGGGCATTACCCCTCCACTTT. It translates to CASSYFGTGALPLHF.

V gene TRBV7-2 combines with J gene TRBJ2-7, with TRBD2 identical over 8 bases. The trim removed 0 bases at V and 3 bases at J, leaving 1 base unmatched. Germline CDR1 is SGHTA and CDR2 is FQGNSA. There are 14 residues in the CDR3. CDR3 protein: CASSLASGNYEQYF. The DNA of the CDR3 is TGTGCCAGCAGCTTAGCTAGCGGGAACTACGAGCAGTACTTC.

The CDR3 nucleotides read TGTGCCAGCAGCCCCGATGGACTGGGGGCAGGTGGCGAGCAGTACTTC. Translation: CASSPDGLGAGGEQYF. J is TRBJ2-7 and V is TRBV6-2 or TRBV6-3; D perhaps matches TRBD1 (6 bases). Per germline, CDR1 MNHEY and CDR2 SVGEGT. The CDR3 runs 16 residues. V lost 6 bases and J lost 6, with 24 bases in between.

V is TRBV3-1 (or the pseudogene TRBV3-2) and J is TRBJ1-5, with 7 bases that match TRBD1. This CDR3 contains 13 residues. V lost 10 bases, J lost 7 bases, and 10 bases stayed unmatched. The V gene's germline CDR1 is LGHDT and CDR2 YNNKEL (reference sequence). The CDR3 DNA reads TGTGCCAACCGGACAGGCAGGAACCAGCCCCAGCATTTT. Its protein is CANRTGRNQPQHF.

CDR3 protein: CASSSTGLASPLHF. The CDR3 DNA reads as TGTGCCAGCAGCTCTACAGGTTTAGCCTCACCCCTCCACTTT. This rearrangement joins TRBV14 to TRBJ1-6; perhaps TRBD1 as D (5 bases). Germline assignment: CDR1 SGHDN and CDR2 FVKESK. The CDR3 runs 14 residues. The V end lost 5 bases, the J end lost 10 bases, and 15 bases lay between the germline ends.

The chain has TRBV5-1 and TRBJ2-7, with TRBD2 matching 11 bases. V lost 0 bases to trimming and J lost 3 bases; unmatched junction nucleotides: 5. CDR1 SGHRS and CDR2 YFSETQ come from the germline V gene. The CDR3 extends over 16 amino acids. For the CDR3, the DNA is TGCGCCAGCAGCTTGGGGCTAGCGGGGGGCGACTACGAGCAGTACTTC. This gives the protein CASSLGLAGGDYEQYF.

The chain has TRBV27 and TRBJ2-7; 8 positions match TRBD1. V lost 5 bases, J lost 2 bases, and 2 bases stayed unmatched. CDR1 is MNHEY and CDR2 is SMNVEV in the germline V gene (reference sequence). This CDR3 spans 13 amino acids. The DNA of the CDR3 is TGTGCCAGCAGTAGACAGGGGCCCTACGAGCAGTACTTC. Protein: CASSRQGPYEQYF.

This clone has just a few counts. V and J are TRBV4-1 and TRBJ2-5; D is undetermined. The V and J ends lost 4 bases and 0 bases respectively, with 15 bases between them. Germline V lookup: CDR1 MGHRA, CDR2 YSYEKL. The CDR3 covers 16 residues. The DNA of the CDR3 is TGCGCCAGCAGCCTTAGCAAGGTTATGTACCAAGAGACCCAGTACTTC. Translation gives CASSLSKVMYQETQYF.

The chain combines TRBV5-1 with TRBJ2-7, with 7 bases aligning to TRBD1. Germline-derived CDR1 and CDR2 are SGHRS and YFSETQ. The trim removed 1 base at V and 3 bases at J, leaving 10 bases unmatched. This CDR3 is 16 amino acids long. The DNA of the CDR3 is TGCGCCAGCAGCTTGCGTCAAGGGACAGTAAACTACGAGCAGTACTTC. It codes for CASSLRQGTVNYEQYF.

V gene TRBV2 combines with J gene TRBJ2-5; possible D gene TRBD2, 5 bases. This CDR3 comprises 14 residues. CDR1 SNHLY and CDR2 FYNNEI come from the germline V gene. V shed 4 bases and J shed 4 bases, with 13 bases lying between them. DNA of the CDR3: TGTGCCAGCAGTGTAGAGGGTGGGCGAGAGACCCAGTACTTC. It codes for CASSVEGGRETQYF.

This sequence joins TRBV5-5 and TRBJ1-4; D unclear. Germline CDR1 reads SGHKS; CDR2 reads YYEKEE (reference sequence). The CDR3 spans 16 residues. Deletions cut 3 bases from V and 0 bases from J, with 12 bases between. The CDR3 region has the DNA TGTGCCAGCAGCTATATCTCCGGTGCAACTAATGAAAAACTGTTTTTT. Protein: CASSYISGATNEKLFF. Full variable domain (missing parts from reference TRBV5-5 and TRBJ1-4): DAGVTQSPTHLIKTRGQQVTLRCSPISGHKSVSWYQQVLGQGPQFIFQYYEKEERGRGNFPDRFSARQFPNYSSELNVNALLLGDSALYLCASSYISGATNEKLFFGSGTQLSVL.

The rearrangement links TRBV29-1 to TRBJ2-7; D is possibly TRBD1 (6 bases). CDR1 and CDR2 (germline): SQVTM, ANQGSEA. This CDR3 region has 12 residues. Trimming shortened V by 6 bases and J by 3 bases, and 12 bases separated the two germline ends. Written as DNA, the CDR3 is TGCAGCGTCCGGGACACGGACTACGAGCAGTACTTC. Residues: CSVRDTDYEQYF.

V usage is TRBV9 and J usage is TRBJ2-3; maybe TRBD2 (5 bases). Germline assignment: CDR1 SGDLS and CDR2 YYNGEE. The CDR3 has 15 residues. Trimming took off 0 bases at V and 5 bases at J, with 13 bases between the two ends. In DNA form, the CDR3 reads TGTGCCAGCAGCGTAGACGGGGAAGAGCGAGATACGCAGTATTTT. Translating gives CASSVDGEERDTQYF.

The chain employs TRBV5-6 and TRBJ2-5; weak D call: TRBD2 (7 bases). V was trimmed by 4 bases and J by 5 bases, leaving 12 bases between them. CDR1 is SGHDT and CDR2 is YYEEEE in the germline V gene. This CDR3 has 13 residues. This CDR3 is CASSHKGGETQYF. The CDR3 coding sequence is TGTGCCAGCAGCCATAAGGGGGGGGAGACCCAGTACTTC. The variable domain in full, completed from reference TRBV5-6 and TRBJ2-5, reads DAGVTQSPTHLIKTRGQQVTLRCSPKSGHDTVSWYQQALGQGPQFIFQYYEEEERQRGNFPDRFSGHQFPNYSSELNVNALLLGDSALYLCASSHKGGETQYFGPGTRLLVL.

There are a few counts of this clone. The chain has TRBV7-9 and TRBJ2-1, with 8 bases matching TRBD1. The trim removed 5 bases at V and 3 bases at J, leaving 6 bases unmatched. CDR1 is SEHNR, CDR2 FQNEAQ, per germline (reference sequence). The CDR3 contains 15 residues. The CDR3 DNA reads TGTGCCAGCAGCCGGACAGGGTCGGACTACAATGAGCAGTTCTTC. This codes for CASSRTGSDYNEQFF. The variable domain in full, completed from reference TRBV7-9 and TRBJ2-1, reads DTGVSQNPRHKITKRGQNVTFRCDPISEHNRLYWYRQTLGQGPEFLTYFQNEAQLEKSRLLSDRFSAERPKGSFSTLEIQRTEQGDSAMYLCASSRTGSDYNEQFFGPGTRLTVL.

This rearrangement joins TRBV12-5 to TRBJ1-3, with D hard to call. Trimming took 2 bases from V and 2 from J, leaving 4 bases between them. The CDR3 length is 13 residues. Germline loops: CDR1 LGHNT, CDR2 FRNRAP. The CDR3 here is CASGLLPGNTIYF. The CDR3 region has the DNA TGTGCTAGTGGTTTGCTCCCTGGAAACACCATATATTTT. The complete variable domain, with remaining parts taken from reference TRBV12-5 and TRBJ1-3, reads DARVTQTPRHKVTEMGQEVTMRCQPILGHNTVFWYRQTMMQGLELLAYFRNRAPLDDSGMPKDRFSAEMPDATLATLKIQPSEPRDSAVYFCASGLLPGNTIYFGEGSWLTVV.

DNA for the CDR3: TGTGCCAGCAGTGTTGATACCAGAAAGAGCACAGATACGCAGTATTTT. Amino acids: CASSVDTRKSTDTQYF. The chain combines TRBV2 with TRBJ2-3; D is undetermined. In germline, CDR1 is SNHLY, CDR2 FYNNEI. CDR3 length: 16 residues. V was cut by 4 bases and J by 0 bases, with 14 bases left in between. The whole variable domain, filled in from reference TRBV2 and TRBJ2-3, reads EPEVTQTPSHQVTQMGQEVILRCVPISNHLYFYWYRQILGQKVEFLVSFYNNEISEKSEIFDDQFSVERPDGSNFTLKIRSTKLEDSAMYFCASSVDTRKSTDTQYFGPGTRLTVL.

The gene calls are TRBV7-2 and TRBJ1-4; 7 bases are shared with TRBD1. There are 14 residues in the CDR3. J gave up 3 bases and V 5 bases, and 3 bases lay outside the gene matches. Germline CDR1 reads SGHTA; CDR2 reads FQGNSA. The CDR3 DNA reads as TGTGCCAGCAGCCACACAGGGGCTAATGAAAAACTGTTTTTT. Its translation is CASSHTGANEKLFF.

CDR3 region: CASSLAQVGYGYTF. The CDR3 bases are TGTGCCAGCAGCTTGGCACAGGTCGGCTATGGCTACACCTTC. V gene TRBV5-6 combines with J gene TRBJ1-2; weak D call: TRBD1 (5 bases). V was trimmed by 0 bases and J by 4 bases, leaving 10 bases between them. CDR1 is SGHDT and CDR2 is YYEEEE in the germline V gene. The CDR3 has 14 residues.

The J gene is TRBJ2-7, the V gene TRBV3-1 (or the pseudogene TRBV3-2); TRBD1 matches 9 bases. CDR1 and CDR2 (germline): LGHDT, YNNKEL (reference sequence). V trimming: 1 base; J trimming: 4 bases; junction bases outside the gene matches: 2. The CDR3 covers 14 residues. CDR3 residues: CASSQGTGAYEQYF. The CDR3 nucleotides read TGTGCCAGCAGCCAAGGGACAGGGGCTTACGAGCAGTACTTC.

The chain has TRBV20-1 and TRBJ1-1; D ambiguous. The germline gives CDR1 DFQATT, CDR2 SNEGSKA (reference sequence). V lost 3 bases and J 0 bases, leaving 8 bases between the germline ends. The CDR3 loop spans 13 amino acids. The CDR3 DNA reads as TGCAGTGCTAGTCCGGGGTTGAACACTGAAGCTTTCTTT. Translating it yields CSASPGLNTEAFF.

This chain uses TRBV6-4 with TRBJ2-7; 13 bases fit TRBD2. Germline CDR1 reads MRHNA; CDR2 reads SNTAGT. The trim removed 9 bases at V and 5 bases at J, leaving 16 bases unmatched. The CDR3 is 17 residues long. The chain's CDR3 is CASLASGLAGTRDEQYF. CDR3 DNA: TGTGCCAGTTTAGCCTCGGGACTAGCGGGAACAAGGGACGAGCAGTACTTC.

CDR3 sequence reads: CASSAGGSTDTQYF. The DNA for the CDR3 is TGTGCCAGCAGCGCGGGGGGGAGCACAGATACGCAGTATTTT. This sequence joins TRBV9 and TRBJ2-3; TRBD2 matches at 8 bases. Germline V gene data show CDR1 as SGDLS and CDR2 as YYNGEE. V was clipped by 3 bases and J by 0 bases; unmatched bases: 0. This CDR3 region has 14 residues.

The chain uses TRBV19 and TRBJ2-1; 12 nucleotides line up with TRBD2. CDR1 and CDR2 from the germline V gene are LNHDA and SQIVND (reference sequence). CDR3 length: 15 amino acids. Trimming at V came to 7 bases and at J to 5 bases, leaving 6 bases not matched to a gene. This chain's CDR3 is CASNKLAGGNNEQFF. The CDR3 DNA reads TGTGCCAGTAACAAACTAGCGGGGGGCAACAATGAGCAGTTCTTC.

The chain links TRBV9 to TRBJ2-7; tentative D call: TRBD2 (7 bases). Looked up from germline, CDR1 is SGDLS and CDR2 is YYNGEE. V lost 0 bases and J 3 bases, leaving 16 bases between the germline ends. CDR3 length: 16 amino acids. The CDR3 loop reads CASSVGGGLGDYEQYF. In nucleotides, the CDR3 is TGTGCCAGCAGCGTAGGGGGGGGCCTCGGGGACTACGAGCAGTACTTC.

The CDR3 coding sequence is TGTGCCACCAGTGACCCGAGTTACAATGAGCAGTTCTTC. This encodes CATSDPSYNEQFF. V gene TRBV24-1 combines with J gene TRBJ2-1; no firm D call. V was cut by 4 bases and J by 4 bases, with 7 bases left in between. Germline CDR1 and CDR2: KGHDR and SFDVKD. This CDR3 contains 13 residues.